These T cell receptor beta chains were read from a single sample in a study of T cell responses to AZD1222 COVID-19 vaccine. Profiled with immunoSEQ multiplex PCR; TCRdb holds only in-frame clones, not every one. The data contain some 160,000 clones, roughly 90% of them singletons. The sequenced sample was peripheral blood, obtained on day 0 of AZD1222 vaccination. The receptors were sampled from an adult in good health. CDR3s include the opening cysteine and the closing phenylalanine or tryptophan. D genes are given only for firm matches. Some rows have no size entry. The others give once, few or many, or a class for an expanded clone.

clone size	V gene	J gene	D gene	CDR3 DNA	CDR3 protein
.	TRBV14	TRBJ2-1	TRBD2	TGTGCCAGCAGCCAACGCGTACTAGCGGGAGTGGGATCCTACAATGAGCAGTTCTTC	CASSQRVLAGVGSYNEQFF
.	TRBV28	TRBJ1-1	.	TGTGCCAGCAGCATTCGCGGACCGCAGGCTTTCTTT	CASSIRGPQAFF
.	TRBV7-7	TRBJ2-2	.	TGTGCTAGCAGCTTAGCCCCAAGGGACGGGGAGCTGTTTTTT	CASSLAPRDGELFF
few	TRBV28	TRBJ1-2	.	TGTGCCAGCAGTTTAGTGTCGGGGTCCTATGGCTACACCTTC	CASSLVSGSYGYTF
.	TRBV5-1	TRBJ1-4	.	TGCGCCAGCAGCTTGAGTTCCACAGGATCAAATGAAAAACTGTTTTTT	CASSLSSTGSNEKLFF
.	TRBV6-2/TRBV6-3	TRBJ1-6	.	TGTGCCAGCAGTTTCCTTCCGACAGGAGAAAATTCACCCCTCCACTTT	CASSFLPTGENSPLHF
.	TRBV3-1/TRBV3-2	TRBJ1-5	.	TGTGCCAGCAGCCAAGGGCATCAGCCCCAGCATTTT	CASSQGHQPQHF
once	TRBV7-9	TRBJ2-1	TRBD1	TGTGCCAGCAGCTTGGGGGACAGGGACTACAATGAGCAGTTCTTC	CASSLGDRDYNEQFF
.	TRBV30	TRBJ2-7	.	TGTGCCTGGAGTGGGGGGGAGCGCGAGCAGTACTTC	CAWSGGEREQYF
medium-sized	TRBV5-1	TRBJ2-2	.	TGCGCCAGCAGCTTGGATCAGGGAGATCCGAACACCGGGGAGCTGTTTTTT	CASSLDQGDPNTGELFF
.	TRBV7-8	TRBJ2-7	.	TGTGCCAGCAGCTTAGCGGAGATCCCGGTTCAGGAGCAGTACTTC	CASSLAEIPVQEQYF
.	TRBV5-1	TRBJ1-2	TRBD1	TGCGCCAGCAGCTACAATACAGGGGAGGATGGCTACACCTTC	CASSYNTGEDGYTF
.	TRBV18	TRBJ1-1	TRBD1	TGTGCCAGCTCACCAACCTGGGACAGCCCGAACACTGAAGCTTTCTTT	CASSPTWDSPNTEAFF
.	TRBV29-1	TRBJ1-2	TRBD1	TGCAGCGTTCGGGACAGCTATGGCTACACCTTC	CSVRDSYGYTF
.	TRBV23-1	TRBJ1-2	.	TGCGCTTGGGAGGCGACAGGAGATTACTATGGCTACACCTTC	CAWEATGDYYGYTF
.	TRBV6-2/TRBV6-3	TRBJ2-1	TRBD2	TGTGCCAGCAGTCCACGGACTAGCGGGGCAAATGAGCAGTTCTTC	CASSPRTSGANEQFF
.	TRBV5-6	TRBJ1-2	.	TGTGCCAGCAGCTCCGGGCCCCTCGCTGGCTACACCTTC	CASSSGPLAGYTF
.	TRBV5-6	TRBJ2-2	.	TGTGCCAGCAGCGGAGGACCCGGGGAGCTGTTTTTT	CASSGGPGELFF
.	TRBV2	TRBJ2-2	TRBD1	TGTGCCAGCAGTGACGGCAGGGGGCGCGGCGGGGAGCTGTTTTTT	CASSDGRGRGGELFF
.	TRBV1	TRBJ2-1	.	TGCACCAGCAGCCGTACTAGCGGGAGTCCCCTTACAGGCAATGAGCAGTTCTTC	CTSSRTSGSPLTGNEQFF
.	TRBV29-1	TRBJ1-1	.	TGCAGCGTTGAAGTCAGCACTCTAGGCACTGAAGCTTTCTTT	CSVEVSTLGTEAFF
.	TRBV5-6	TRBJ2-4	.	TGTGCCAGCAGCGCCGACGGGCTCATTCAGTACTTC	CASSADGLIQYF
.	TRBV19	TRBJ1-2	TRBD1	TGTGCCAGTAGTAGAGACAGGGGGAAAGGCTACACCTTC	CASSRDRGKGYTF